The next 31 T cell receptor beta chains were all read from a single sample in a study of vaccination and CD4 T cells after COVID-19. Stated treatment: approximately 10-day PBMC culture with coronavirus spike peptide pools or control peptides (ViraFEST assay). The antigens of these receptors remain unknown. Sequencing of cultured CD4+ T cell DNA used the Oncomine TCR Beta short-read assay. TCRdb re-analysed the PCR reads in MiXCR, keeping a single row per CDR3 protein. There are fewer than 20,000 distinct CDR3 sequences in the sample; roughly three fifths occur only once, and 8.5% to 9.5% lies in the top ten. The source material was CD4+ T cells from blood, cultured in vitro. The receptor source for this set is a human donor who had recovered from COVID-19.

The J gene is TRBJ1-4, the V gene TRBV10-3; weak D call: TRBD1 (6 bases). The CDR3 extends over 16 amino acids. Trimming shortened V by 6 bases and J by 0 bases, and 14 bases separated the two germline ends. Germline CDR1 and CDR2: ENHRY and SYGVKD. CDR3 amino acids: CAISQQGPATNEKLFF. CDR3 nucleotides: TGTGCCATCAGCCAACAGGGCCCTGCAACTAATGAAAAACTGTTTTTT.

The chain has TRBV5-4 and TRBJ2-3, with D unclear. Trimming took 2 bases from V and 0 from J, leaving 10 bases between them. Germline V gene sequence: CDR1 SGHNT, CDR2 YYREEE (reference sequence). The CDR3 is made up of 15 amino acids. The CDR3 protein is CASSFGSSSTDTQYF. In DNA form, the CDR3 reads TGTGCCAGCAGCTTCGGGTCCTCTAGCACAGATACGCAGTATTTT.

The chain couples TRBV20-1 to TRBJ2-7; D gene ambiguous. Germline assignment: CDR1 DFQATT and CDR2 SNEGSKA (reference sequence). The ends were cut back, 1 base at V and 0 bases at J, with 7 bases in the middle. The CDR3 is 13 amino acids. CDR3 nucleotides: TGCAGTGCTAGAGCCCCTAGCTCCTACGAGCAGTACTTC. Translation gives CSARAPSSYEQYF.

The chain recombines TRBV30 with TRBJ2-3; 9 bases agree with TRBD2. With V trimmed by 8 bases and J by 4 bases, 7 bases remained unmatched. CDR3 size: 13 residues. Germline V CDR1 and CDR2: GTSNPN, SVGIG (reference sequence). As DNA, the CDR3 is TGTGCCACGAAGCGGGAGGCGGCAGATACGCAGTATTTT. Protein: CATKREAADTQYF.

DNA for the CDR3: TGTGCCAGCATCTCCCCTTTGGGACAGGGTGAGAGAGAGACCCAGTACTTC. It codes for CASISPLGQGERETQYF. The rearrangement joins TRBV9 to TRBJ2-5; 9 bases agree with TRBD1. From germline, CDR1 is SGDLS and CDR2 YYNGEE. CDR3 length: 17 amino acids. V was clipped by 6 bases and J by 4 bases; unmatched bases: 16.

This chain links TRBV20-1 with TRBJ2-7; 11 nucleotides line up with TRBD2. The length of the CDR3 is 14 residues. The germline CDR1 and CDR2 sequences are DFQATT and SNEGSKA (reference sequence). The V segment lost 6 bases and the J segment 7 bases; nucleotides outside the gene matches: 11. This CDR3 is CSANSGRAPGEQYF. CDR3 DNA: TGCAGTGCAAATAGCGGGAGGGCCCCGGGGGAGCAGTACTTC.

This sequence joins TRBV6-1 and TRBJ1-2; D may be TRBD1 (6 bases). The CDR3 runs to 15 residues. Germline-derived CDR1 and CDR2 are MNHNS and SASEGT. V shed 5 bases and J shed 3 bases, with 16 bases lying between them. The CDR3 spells CASSPRGGQDYGYTF. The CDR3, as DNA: TGTGCCAGCAGTCCCCGGGGGGGGCAGGACTATGGCTACACCTTC.

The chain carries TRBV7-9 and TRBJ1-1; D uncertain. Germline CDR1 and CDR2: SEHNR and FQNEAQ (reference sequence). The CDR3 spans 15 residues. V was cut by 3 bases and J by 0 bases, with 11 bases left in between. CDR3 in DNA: TGTGCCAGCAGCTTCAGTGTAGGGATGAACACTGAAGCTTTCTTT. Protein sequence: CASSFSVGMNTEAFF.

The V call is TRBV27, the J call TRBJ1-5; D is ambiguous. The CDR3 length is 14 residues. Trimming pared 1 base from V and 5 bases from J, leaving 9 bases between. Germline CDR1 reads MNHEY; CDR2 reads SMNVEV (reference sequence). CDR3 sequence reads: CASSLYSWDQPQHF. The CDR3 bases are TGTGCCAGCAGTTTATACAGTTGGGATCAGCCCCAGCATTTT.

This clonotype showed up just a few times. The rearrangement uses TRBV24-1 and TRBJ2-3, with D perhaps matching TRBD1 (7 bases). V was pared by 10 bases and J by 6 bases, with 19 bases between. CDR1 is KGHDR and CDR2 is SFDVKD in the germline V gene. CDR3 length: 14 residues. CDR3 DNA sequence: TGTGCCACTGAAGGGGGCGGGGCCGGGGATACGCAGTATTTT. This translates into CATEGGGAGDTQYF.

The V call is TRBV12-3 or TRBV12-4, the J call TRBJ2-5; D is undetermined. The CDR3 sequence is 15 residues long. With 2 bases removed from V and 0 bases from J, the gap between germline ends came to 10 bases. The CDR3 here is CASSLSGAYQETQYF. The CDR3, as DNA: TGTGCCAGCAGTTTATCAGGCGCGTACCAAGAGACCCAGTACTTC.

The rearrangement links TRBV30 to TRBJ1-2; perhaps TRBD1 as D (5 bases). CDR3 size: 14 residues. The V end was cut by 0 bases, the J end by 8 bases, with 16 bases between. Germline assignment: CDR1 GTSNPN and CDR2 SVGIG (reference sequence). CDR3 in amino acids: CAWSVLRGQIGYTF. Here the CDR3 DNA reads TGTGCCTGGAGTGTACTAAGGGGCCAGATAGGCTACACCTTC.

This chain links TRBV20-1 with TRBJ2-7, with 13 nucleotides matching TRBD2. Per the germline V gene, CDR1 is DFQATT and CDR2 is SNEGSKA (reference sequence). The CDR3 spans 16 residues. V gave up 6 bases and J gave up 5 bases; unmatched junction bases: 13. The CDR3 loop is CSAVSGLAGEKDEQYF. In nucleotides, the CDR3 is TGCAGTGCCGTTTCAGGACTAGCGGGAGAAAAGGACGAGCAGTACTTC.

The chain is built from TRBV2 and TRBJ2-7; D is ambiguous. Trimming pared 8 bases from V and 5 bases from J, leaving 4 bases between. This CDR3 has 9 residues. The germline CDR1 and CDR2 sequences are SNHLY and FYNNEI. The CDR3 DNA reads TGTGCCAGCCGGGACGAGCAGTACTTC. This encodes CASRDEQYF.

CDR3 loop: CASSLPAGGRLRTGELFF. Written as DNA, the CDR3 is TGTGCCAGCAGCCTTCCGGCGGGGGGGAGACTAAGGACCGGGGAGCTGTTTTTT. V is TRBV11-2 and J is TRBJ2-2, with 9 bases aligning to TRBD2. V lost 5 bases, J lost 5 bases, and 15 bases stayed unmatched. In germline, CDR1 is SGHAT, CDR2 FQNNGV. The CDR3 sequence is 18 residues long.

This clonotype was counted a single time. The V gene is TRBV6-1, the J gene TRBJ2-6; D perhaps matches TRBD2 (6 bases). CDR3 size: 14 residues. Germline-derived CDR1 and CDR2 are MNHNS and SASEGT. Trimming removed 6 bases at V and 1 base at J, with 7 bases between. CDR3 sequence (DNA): TGTGCCAGCAGCCGGGAGTCTGGGGCCAACGTCCTGACTTTC. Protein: CASSRESGANVLTF.

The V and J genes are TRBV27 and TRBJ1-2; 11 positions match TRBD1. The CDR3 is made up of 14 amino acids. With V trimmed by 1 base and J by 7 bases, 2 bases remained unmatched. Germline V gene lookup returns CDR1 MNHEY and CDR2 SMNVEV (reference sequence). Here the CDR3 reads CASSLYGTGGGYTF. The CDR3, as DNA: TGTGCCAGCAGTTTATATGGGACAGGGGGTGGCTACACCTTC.

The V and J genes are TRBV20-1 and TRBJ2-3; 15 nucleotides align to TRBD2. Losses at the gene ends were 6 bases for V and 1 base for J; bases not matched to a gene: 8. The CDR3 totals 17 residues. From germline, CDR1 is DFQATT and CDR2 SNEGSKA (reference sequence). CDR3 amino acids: CSAHGLAGGPGTDTQYF. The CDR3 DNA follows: TGCAGTGCCCATGGACTAGCGGGAGGGCCAGGCACAGATACGCAGTATTTT.

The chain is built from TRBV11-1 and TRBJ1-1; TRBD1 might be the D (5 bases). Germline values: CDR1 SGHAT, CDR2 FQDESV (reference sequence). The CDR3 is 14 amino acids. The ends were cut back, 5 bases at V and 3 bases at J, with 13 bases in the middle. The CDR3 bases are TGTGCCAGCAGCATGGGGAGGGGATACACTGAAGCTTTCTTT. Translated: CASSMGRGYTEAFF.

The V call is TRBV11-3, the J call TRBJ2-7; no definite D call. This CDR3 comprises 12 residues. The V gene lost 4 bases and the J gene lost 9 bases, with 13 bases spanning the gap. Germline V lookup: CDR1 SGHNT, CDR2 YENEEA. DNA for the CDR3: TGTGCCAGCAGCTCCGACACCCTGGTGCAGTACTTC. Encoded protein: CASSSDTLVQYF.

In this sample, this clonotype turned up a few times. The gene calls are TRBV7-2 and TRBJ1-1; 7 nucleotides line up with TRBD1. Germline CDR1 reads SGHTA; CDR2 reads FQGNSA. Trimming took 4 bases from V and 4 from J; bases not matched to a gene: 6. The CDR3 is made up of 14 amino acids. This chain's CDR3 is CASSWDSSGTEAFF. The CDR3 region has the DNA TGTGCCAGCAGCTGGGACAGCTCGGGCACTGAAGCTTTCTTT.

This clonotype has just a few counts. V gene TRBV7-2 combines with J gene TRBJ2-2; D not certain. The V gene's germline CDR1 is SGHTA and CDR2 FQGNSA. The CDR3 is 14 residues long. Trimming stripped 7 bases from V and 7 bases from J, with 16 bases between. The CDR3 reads CASTNPSLNGELFF. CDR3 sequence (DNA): TGTGCCAGCACGAATCCCAGCCTTAACGGGGAGCTGTTTTTT.

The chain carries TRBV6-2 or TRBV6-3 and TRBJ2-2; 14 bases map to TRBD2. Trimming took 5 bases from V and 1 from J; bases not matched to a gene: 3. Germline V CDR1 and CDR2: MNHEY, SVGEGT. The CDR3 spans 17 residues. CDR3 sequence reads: CASSTGTSGRNTGELFF. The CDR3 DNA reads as TGTGCCAGCAGTACCGGGACTAGCGGGAGGAACACCGGGGAGCTGTTTTTT.

CDR3 amino acids: CASSLAPEDRGYIEAFF. CDR3 sequence (DNA): TGTGCCAGCAGCTTAGCCCCTGAGGACAGGGGGTATATTGAAGCTTTCTTT. This chain connects TRBV7-2 to TRBJ1-1; 10 bases map to TRBD1. Germline V gene sequence: CDR1 SGHTA, CDR2 FQGNSA. Germline trimming cut 0 bases from V and 7 bases from J; bases unmatched to any gene: 11. The CDR3 has 17 amino acids.

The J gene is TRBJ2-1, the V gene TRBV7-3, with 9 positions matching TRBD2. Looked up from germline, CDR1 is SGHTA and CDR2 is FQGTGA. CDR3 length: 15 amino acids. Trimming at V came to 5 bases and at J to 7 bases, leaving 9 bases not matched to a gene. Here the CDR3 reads CASSQGAGGLNEQFF. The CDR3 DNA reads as TGTGCCAGCAGCCAGGGAGCGGGAGGTCTGAATGAGCAGTTCTTC.

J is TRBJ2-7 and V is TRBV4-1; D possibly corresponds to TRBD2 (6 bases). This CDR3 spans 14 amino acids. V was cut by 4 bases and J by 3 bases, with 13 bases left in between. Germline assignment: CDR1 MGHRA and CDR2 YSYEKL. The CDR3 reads CASSLGGSGYEQYF. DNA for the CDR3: TGCGCCAGCAGCCTCGGAGGTAGCGGCTACGAGCAGTACTTC.

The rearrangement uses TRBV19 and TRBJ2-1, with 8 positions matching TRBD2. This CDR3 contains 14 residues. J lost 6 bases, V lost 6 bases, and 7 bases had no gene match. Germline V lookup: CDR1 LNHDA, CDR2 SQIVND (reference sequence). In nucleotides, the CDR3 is TGTGCCAGTAGCTTCAGCGGGAGAGGCAATGAGCAGTTCTTC. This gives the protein CASSFSGRGNEQFF.

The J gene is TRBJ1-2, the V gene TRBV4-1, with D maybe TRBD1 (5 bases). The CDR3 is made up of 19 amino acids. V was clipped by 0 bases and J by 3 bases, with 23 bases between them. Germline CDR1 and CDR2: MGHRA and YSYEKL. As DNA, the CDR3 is TGCGCCAGCAGCCAAGATTCCTCGGGGAGGGGTGGCGGGCACTATGGCTACACCTTC. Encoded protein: CASSQDSSGRGGGHYGYTF.

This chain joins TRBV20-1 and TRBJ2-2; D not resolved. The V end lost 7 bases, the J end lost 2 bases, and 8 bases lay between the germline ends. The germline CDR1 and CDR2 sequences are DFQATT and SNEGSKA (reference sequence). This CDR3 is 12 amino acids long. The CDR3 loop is CSGEFNTGELFF. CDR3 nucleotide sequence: TGCAGTGGAGAGTTCAACACCGGGGAGCTGTTTTTT.

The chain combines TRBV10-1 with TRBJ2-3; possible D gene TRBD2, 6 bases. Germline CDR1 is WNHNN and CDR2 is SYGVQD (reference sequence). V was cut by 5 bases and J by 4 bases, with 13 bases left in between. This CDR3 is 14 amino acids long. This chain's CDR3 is CASSSPGDPDTQYF. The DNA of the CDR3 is TGCGCCAGCAGTAGCCCGGGAGATCCAGATACGCAGTATTTT.

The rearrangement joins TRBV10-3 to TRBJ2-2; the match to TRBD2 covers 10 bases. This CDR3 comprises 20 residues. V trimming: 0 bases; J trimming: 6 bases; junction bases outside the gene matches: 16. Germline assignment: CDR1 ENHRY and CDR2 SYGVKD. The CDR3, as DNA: TGTGCCATCAGTGAGTCTCCCTTCCAGCGGGAGGGCCGGTCGGCCGGGGAGCTGTTTTTT. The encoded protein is CAISESPFQREGRSAGELFF.